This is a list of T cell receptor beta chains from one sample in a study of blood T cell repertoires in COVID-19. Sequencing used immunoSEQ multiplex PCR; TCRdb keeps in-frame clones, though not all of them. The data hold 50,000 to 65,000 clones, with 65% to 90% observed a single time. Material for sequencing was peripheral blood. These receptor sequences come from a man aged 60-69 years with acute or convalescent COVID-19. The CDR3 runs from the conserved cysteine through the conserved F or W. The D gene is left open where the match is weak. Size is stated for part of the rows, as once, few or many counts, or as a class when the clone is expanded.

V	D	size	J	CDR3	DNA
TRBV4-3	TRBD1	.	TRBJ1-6	CASSQEPGQGGSPLHF	TGCGCCAGCAGCCAAGAGCCGGGACAGGGAGGTTCACCCCTCCACTTT
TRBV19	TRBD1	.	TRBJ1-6	CASSLGTGTSPLHF	TGTGCCAGTAGCCTTGGGACAGGGACTTCACCCCTCCACTTT
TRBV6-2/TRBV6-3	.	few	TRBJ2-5	CASSPSGGGTLTQYF	TGTGCCAGCAGCCCCTCTGGGGGGGGCACTTTGACCCAGTACTTC
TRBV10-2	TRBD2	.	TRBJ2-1	CASRELADDYNEQFF	TGCGCCAGCAGAGAACTAGCGGACGACTACAATGAGCAGTTCTTC
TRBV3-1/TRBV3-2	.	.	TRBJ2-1	CASSQRGGAGSFNEQFF	TGTGCCAGCAGCCAACGAGGCGGGGCGGGTTCCTTCAATGAGCAGTTCTTC
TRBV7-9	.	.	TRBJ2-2	CASSIPGARGTGELFF	TGTGCCAGCAGCATCCCAGGGGCCCGAGGGACCGGGGAGCTGTTTTTT
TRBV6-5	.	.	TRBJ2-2	CASSPSGTGELFF	TGTGCCAGCTCCCCGTCCGGCACCGGGGAGCTGTTTTTT
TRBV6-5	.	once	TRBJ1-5	CASSPTGDSNQPQHF	TGTGCCAGCAGTCCCACGGGTGATAGCAATCAGCCCCAGCATTTT
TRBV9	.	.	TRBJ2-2	CASTTGPRDYTGELFF	TGTGCCAGCACCACAGGTCCGCGGGATTACACCGGGGAGCTGTTTTTT
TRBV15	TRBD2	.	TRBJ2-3	CATSRTGLAGLDTQYF	TGTGCCACCAGCCGGACGGGACTAGCGGGGCTAGATACGCAGTATTTT
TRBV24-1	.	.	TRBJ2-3	CATQDSLSTDTQYF	TGTGCCACCCAGGATTCCCTGAGCACAGATACGCAGTATTTT
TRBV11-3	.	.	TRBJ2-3	CASSLRGSTDTQYF	TGTGCCAGCAGCTTAAGGGGAAGCACAGATACGCAGTATTTT
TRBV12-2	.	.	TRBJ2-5	CARRETQYF	TGTGCAAGGAGAGAGACCCAGTACTTC
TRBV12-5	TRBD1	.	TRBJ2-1	CASGLVLGQGYNEQFF	TGTGCTAGTGGTTTGGTACTGGGACAGGGGTACAATGAGCAGTTCTTC
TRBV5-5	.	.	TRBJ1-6	CASSGGGAGNYNSPLHF	TGTGCCAGCAGCGGAGGGGGGGCAGGAAACTATAATTCACCCCTCCACTTT
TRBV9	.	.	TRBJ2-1	CASSPLEEQFF	TGTGCCAGCAGTCCCTTGGAGGAGCAGTTCTTC
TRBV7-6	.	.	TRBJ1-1	CASSLRDGFGTYYGNTEAFF	TGTGCCAGCAGCTTAAGAGACGGTTTTGGGACTTATTATGGGAACACTGAAGCTTTCTTT
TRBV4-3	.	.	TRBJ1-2	CASSQDTMQGQGYTF	TGCGCCAGCAGCCAAGATACTATGCAGGGGCAAGGCTACACCTTC
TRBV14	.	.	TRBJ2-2	CASSQGRWTGELFF	TGTGCCAGCAGCCAAGGGAGATGGACCGGGGAGCTGTTTTTT
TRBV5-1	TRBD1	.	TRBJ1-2	CASSLQGANYGYTF	TGCGCCAGCAGCTTACAGGGGGCCAACTATGGCTACACCTTC
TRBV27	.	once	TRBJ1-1	CASSSAQPGKTEAFF	TGTGCCAGCAGTTCCGCTCAACCCGGGAAAACTGAAGCTTTCTTT
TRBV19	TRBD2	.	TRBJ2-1	CASSIIGGRSIFNEQFF	TGTGCCAGTAGTATAATCGGCGGGAGGTCCATCTTCAATGAGCAGTTCTTC
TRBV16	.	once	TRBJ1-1	CASSQSTGGAGITEAFF	TGTGCCAGCAGCCAATCGACGGGGGGCGCCGGTATCACTGAAGCTTTCTTT
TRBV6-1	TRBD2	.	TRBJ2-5	CASSEGFTSEETQYF	TGTGCCAGCAGTGAAGGGTTCACTAGCGAAGAGACCCAGTACTTC
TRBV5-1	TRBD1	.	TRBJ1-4	CASSMTGAENEKLFF	TGCGCCAGCAGCATGACAGGGGCGGAAAATGAAAAACTGTTTTTT
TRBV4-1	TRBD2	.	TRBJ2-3	CASSQRTSGVGTDTQYF	TGCGCCAGCAGCCAACGGACTAGCGGGGTGGGCACAGATACGCAGTATTTT
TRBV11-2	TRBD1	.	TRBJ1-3	CASSLDSPRQGSAGNTIYF	TGTGCCAGCAGCTTAGACTCTCCCCGACAGGGTTCCGCTGGAAACACCATATATTTT
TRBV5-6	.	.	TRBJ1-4	CASSLVGKGEEKLFF	TGTGCCAGCAGCTTGGTTGGGAAAGGGGAAGAAAAACTGTTTTTT
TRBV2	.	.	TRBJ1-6	CASSTLQGGGSPLHF	TGTGCCAGCAGTACGCTCCAGGGTGGCGGTTCACCCCTCCACTTT
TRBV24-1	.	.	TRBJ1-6	CAPPQGHANSPLHF	TGTGCCCCACCGCAGGGCCACGCAAATTCACCCCTCCACTTT
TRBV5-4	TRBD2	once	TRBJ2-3	CASSLRLAGVTDTQYF	TGTGCCAGCAGCTTGCGGCTAGCGGGGGTTACAGATACGCAGTATTTT
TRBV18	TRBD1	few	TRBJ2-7	CASSPNTPGQGDEQYF	TGTGCCAGCTCGCCGAATACCCCGGGACAGGGCGACGAGCAGTACTTC
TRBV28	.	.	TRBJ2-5	CASSRTTRSYQETQYF	TGTGCCAGCAGCCGAACCACTAGGTCTTACCAAGAGACCCAGTACTTC
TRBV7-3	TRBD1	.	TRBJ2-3	CASSLSTRTGYTDTQYF	TGTGCCAGCAGCTTAAGTACTAGGACAGGGTACACAGATACGCAGTATTTT
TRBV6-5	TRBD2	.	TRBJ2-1	CASRRESGEQFF	TGTGCCAGCAGGCGGGAGTCGGGTGAGCAGTTCTTC
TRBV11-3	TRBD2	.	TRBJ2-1	CASSLALTSGYNEQFF	TGTGCCAGCAGCTTAGCTTTGACTAGCGGCTACAATGAGCAGTTCTTC
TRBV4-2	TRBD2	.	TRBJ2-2	CASSQRRGGSGTGELFF	TGTGCCAGCAGCCAACGGCGGGGGGGCAGTGGGACCGGGGAGCTGTTTTTT
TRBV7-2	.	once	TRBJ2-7	CASSLTETYEQYF	TGTGCCAGCAGCTTGACAGAAACCTACGAGCAGTACTTC
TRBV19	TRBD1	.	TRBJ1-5	CASSSGTGNSNQPQHF	TGTGCCAGTAGTAGCGGGACAGGGAATAGCAATCAGCCCCAGCATTTT
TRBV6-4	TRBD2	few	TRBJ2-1	CASSVGLAGRDEQFF	TGTGCCAGCAGTGTCGGTCTAGCGGGAAGGGATGAGCAGTTCTTC
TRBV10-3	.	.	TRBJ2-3	CAITRGADSTDTQYF	TGTGCCATCACTCGGGGGGCGGATAGCACAGATACGCAGTATTTT
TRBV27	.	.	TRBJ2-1	CASSPDSDSYNEQFF	TGTGCCAGCAGTCCCGACAGTGACTCCTACAATGAGCAGTTCTTC
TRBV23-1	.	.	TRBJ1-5	CASSQSQGRKGNQPQHF	TGCGCCAGCAGTCAATCTCAAGGCAGGAAGGGCAATCAGCCCCAGCATTTT
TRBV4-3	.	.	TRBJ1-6	CASSQAGDNSPLHF	TGCGCCAGCAGCCAAGCAGGGGATAATTCACCCCTCCACTTT
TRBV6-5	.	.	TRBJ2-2	CASRTEGELFF	TGTGCCAGCAGGACTGAAGGGGAGCTGTTTTTT
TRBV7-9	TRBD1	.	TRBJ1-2	CASSLGVPDRALYGYTF	TGTGCCAGCAGCTTAGGGGTACCCGACAGGGCCCTGTATGGCTACACCTTC
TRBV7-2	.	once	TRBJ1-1	CASSQRGGEGEAFF	TGTGCCAGCAGCCAGCGGGGGGGTGAGGGTGAAGCTTTCTTT
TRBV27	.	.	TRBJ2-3	CASSLGPLATQYF	TGTGCCAGCAGTTTAGGCCCTCTCGCCACGCAGTATTTT
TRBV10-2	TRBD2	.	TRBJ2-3	CASSGIPGLALTDTQYF	TGCGCCAGCAGTGGGATCCCGGGACTAGCCCTCACAGATACGCAGTATTTT
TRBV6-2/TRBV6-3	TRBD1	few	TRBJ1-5	CASSVDRGMVEPQHF	TGTGCCAGCAGCGTGGACAGGGGGATGGTGGAGCCCCAGCATTTT
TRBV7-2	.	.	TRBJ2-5	CASSLASVGQETQYF	TGTGCCAGCAGCTTAGCGAGCGTCGGACAAGAGACCCAGTACTTC
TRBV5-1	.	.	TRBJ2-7	CASSLAGESYEQYF	TGCGCCAGCAGCTTGGCGGGGGAGTCCTACGAGCAGTACTTC
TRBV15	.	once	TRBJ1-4	CATSRDLATLNEKLFF	TGTGCCACCAGCAGAGATCTAGCCACACTTAATGAAAAACTGTTTTTT
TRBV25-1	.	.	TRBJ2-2	CASSDSGGANTGELFF	TGTGCCAGCAGTGATTCCGGGGGAGCGAACACCGGGGAGCTGTTTTTT